Listed below are T cell receptor beta chains from one sample, sequenced in a study of T cells in Graves' hyperthyroidism and ophthalmopathy. Each CDR3 protein gets one entry after TCRdb re-called the multiplex PCR reads with MiXCR. The data show roughly 350,000 distinct CDR3 sequences, approximately 14% seen once. Specimen: blood. These receptors originate from a woman aged 40-49 years with Graves' ophthalmopathy. The CDR3 runs from the conserved cysteine through the conserved F or W. The order of the fields is V gene, J gene, CDR3 length, clone size, D gene, CDR3 protein, CDR3 DNA. A D gene is named only where the DNA matches it firmly. Clone size is not always given. Where it is, it says once, few, many or a class for expanded clones.

TRBV15	TRBJ1-6	13	many	.	CATSRETGSPLHF	TGTGCCACCAGCAGAGAGACGGGGTCACCCCTCCACTTT
TRBV5-5	TRBJ1-2	15	.	.	CASTLAGSGGYGYTF	TGTGCCAGCACGCTTGCTGGGAGCGGTGGCTATGGCTACACCTTC
TRBV6-1	TRBJ2-1	13	many	.	CASSQNEGTGQFF	TGTGCCAGCAGTCAAAACGAGGGAACGGGGCAGTTCTTC
TRBV12-3/TRBV12-4	TRBJ1-3	14	many	.	CASRQGNAGNTIYF	TGTGCCAGCAGGCAGGGGAACGCAGGAAACACCATATATTTT
TRBV19	TRBJ2-5	14	many	TRBD1	CASSIDDRAETQYF	TGTGCCAGTAGTATAGACGACAGGGCGGAGACCCAGTACTTC
TRBV7-9	TRBJ1-1	15	.	.	CASSLLDSLNTEAFF	TGTGCCAGCAGCTTACTGGACAGTTTGAACACTGAAGCTTTCTTT
TRBV7-9	TRBJ2-7	14	many	.	CASSSSGLAYEQYF	TGTGCCAGCAGTTCGTCCGGACTTGCCTACGAGCAGTACTTC
TRBV19	TRBJ1-5	15	few	.	CASNVGVDGNQPQHF	TGTGCCAGTAATGTGGGGGTTGACGGCAATCAGCCCCAGCATTTT
TRBV7-2	TRBJ2-3	14	.	.	CASSRQGVEDTQYF	TGTGCCAGCAGCCGTCAAGGGGTTGAAGATACGCAGTATTTT
TRBV2	TRBJ2-1	14	few	TRBD1	CARSTGSSYNEQFF	TGTGCCCGCTCGACAGGGAGCTCCTACAATGAGCAGTTCTTC
TRBV30	TRBJ1-2	14	many	.	CAWSSDLRDYGYTF	TGTGCCTGGAGTTCGGACTTGCGAGACTATGGCTACACCTTC
TRBV11-2	TRBJ2-1	18	.	.	CASSLEGYALLLPNEQFF	TGTGCCAGCAGCTTAGAGGGGTACGCGCTACTACTACCCAATGAGCAGTTCTTC
TRBV5-1	TRBJ2-5	13	few	.	CASTTGVQETQYF	TGCGCCAGCACCACGGGCGTACAAGAGACCCAGTACTTC
TRBV20-1	TRBJ2-3	14	.	TRBD2	CSAGGLAGGDTQYF	TGCAGTGCCGGTGGACTAGCGGGGGGGGATACGCAGTATTTT
TRBV30	TRBJ2-5	12	many	TRBD1	CAWTTGGETQYF	TGTGCCTGGACGACAGGGGGAGAGACCCAGTACTTC
TRBV10-2	TRBJ2-7	15	.	.	CASSETLSSGGEQYF	TGCGCCAGCAGTGAGACCCTTTCCTCGGGCGGCGAGCAGTACTTC
TRBV6-1	TRBJ2-1	17	many	TRBD2	CASRPRKRGVTYNEQFF	TGTGCCAGCAGACCAAGGAAGCGGGGGGTAACCTACAATGAGCAGTTCTTC
TRBV7-9	TRBJ2-7	14	few	.	CASSLAALVTEQYF	TGTGCCAGCAGCTTAGCTGCCCTGGTGACGGAGCAGTACTTC
TRBV11-2	TRBJ1-3	15	many	.	CASSAHGRVENTIYF	TGTGCCAGCAGCGCGCATGGCAGGGTGGAAAACACCATATATTTT
TRBV7-9	TRBJ2-2	14	.	.	CASSLAVSTGELFF	TGTGCCAGCAGCTTAGCCGTGTCCACCGGGGAGCTGTTTTTT
TRBV3-1	TRBJ1-6	15	.	TRBD1	CASSQRGQKNSPLHF	TGTGCCAGCAGCCAAAGGGGACAGAAGAATTCACCCCTCCACTTT
TRBV4-1	TRBJ2-1	16	few	TRBD2	CASSQDGRGSLDEQFF	TGCGCCAGCAGCCAAGATGGGCGGGGGTCCTTGGATGAGCAGTTCTTC
TRBV4-1	TRBJ2-5	14	few	.	CASSQAGGGETQYF	TGCGCCAGCAGCCAAGCCGGTGGGGGTGAGACCCAGTACTTC
TRBV28	TRBJ1-5	16	few	.	CASNPDGSYSNQPQHF	TGTGCCAGCAATCCCGATGGGTCCTATAGCAATCAGCCCCAGCATTTT
TRBV20-1	TRBJ2-7	14	.	TRBD2	CSAQHLAESYEQYF	TGCAGTGCCCAGCACCTAGCGGAATCTTACGAGCAGTACTTC
TRBV9	TRBJ1-3	14	.	.	CASSVDGFGNTIYF	TGTGCCAGCAGCGTAGACGGGTTTGGAAACACCATATATTTT